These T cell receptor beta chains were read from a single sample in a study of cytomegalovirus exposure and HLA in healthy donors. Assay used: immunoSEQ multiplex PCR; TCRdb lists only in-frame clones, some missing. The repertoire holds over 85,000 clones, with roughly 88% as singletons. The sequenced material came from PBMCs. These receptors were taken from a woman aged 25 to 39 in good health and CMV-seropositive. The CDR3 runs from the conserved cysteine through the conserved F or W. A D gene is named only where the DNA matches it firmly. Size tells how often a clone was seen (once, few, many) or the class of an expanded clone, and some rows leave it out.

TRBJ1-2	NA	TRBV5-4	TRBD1	CASTTQNRGDYGYTF	TGTGCCAGCACAACACAAAACAGGGGAGACTATGGCTACACCTTC
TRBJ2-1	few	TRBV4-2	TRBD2	CASSPRGTSGDEQFF	TGTGCCAGCAGCCCTCGCGGGACTAGCGGCGATGAGCAGTTCTTC
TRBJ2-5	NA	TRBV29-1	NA	CSVAGLLDRVQETQYF	TGCAGCGTAGCTGGACTATTAGACCGGGTCCAAGAGACCCAGTACTTC
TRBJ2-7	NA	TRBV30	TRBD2	CAWSDRASGGYEQYF	TGTGCCTGGAGCGACCGAGCTAGCGGGGGCTACGAGCAGTACTTC
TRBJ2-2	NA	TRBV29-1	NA	CSGGEVNTGELFF	TGCAGCGGGGGGGAAGTGAACACCGGGGAGCTGTTTTTT
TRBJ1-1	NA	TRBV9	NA	CASSEIRLGGNTEAFF	TGTGCCAGCAGCGAGATCCGCCTAGGGGGGAACACTGAAGCTTTCTTT
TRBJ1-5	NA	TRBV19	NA	CASSVTDRPQNQPQHF	TGTGCCAGTAGTGTTACCGACAGGCCTCAAAATCAGCCCCAGCATTTT
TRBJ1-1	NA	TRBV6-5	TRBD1	CASSRDRVAEAFF	TGTGCCAGCAGCCGGGACAGGGTAGCTGAAGCTTTCTTT
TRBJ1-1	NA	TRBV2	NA	CASTLSRNTEAFF	TGTGCCAGCACCCTGAGTAGGAACACTGAAGCTTTCTTT
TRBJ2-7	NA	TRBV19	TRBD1	CASSWTGSYEQYF	TGTGCCAGTAGTTGGACAGGGAGCTACGAGCAGTACTTC
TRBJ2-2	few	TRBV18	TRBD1	CASSPGEDRETGELFF	TGTGCCAGCTCACCAGGGGAAGACAGGGAAACCGGGGAGCTGTTTTTT
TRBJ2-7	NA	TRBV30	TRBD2	CAWSSGLAGTYEQYF	TGTGCCTGGAGTTCAGGACTAGCGGGGACTTACGAGCAGTACTTC
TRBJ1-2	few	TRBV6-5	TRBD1	CASTKNRGRLHGYTF	TGTGCCAGCACAAAGAACAGGGGGCGATTGCATGGCTACACCTTC
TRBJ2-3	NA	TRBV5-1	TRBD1	CASSLGDRVEDTQYF	TGCGCCAGCAGCTTGGGGGACAGGGTGGAGGATACGCAGTATTTT
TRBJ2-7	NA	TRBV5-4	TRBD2	CASSPARTSGGSYEQYF	TGTGCCAGCAGCCCGGCGCGGACTAGCGGGGGATCCTACGAGCAGTACTTC
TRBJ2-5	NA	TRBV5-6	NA	CASSSILDQGGQETQYF	TGTGCCAGCAGCTCAATTCTAGACCAGGGGGGCCAAGAGACCCAGTACTTC
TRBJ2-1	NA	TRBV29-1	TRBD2	CSKRGVGNEQFF	TGCAGCAAGCGGGGGGTAGGCAATGAGCAGTTCTTC
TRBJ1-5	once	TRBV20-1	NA	CSAFGPGAQHF	TGCAGTGCTTTTGGGCCAGGGGCCCAGCATTTT
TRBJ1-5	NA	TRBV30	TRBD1	CAWSLGQGLTQPQHF	TGTGCCTGGAGTCTGGGACAGGGGTTGACTCAGCCCCAGCATTTT
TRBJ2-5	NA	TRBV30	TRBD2	CAWSLRGETQYF	TGTGCCTGGAGTCTGCGGGGGGAGACCCAGTACTTC
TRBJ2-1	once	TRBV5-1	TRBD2	CASSFQSGREQFF	TGCGCCAGCAGCTTCCAGAGCGGGAGAGAGCAGTTCTTC
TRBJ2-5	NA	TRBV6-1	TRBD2	CASSELAGGPETQYF	TGTGCCAGCAGTGAACTAGCGGGAGGGCCAGAGACCCAGTACTTC
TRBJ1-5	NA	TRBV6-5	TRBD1	CASRTGQGGQPQHF	TGTGCCAGCAGGACGGGACAGGGTGGACAGCCCCAGCATTTT
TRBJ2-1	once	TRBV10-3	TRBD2	CAISESTSGGLSSYNEQFF	TGTGCCATCAGTGAGTCAACTAGCGGGGGGCTTAGCTCCTACAATGAGCAGTTCTTC
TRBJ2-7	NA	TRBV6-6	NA	CASSTQTGSYEQYF	TGTGCCAGCAGTACCCAGACAGGTTCCTACGAGCAGTACTTC
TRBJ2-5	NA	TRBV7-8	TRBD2	CASSLGSLAGGPETQYF	TGTGCCAGCAGCTTAGGTTCCCTGGCGGGGGGGCCGGAGACCCAGTACTTC
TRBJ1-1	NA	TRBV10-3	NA	CAISESVLRGTEAFF	TGTGCCATCAGTGAGTCGGTGCTTAGGGGCACTGAAGCTTTCTTT
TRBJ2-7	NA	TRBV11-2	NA	CASSLQYEQYF	TGTGCCAGCAGCTTACAGTACGAGCAGTACTTC
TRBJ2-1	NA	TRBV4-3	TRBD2	CASSQARTSGHNEQFF	TGCGCCAGCAGCCAAGCTCGGACTAGCGGTCACAATGAGCAGTTCTTC
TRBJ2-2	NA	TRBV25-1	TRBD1	CASSEMGQGAAGELFF	TGTGCCAGCAGTGAGATGGGACAGGGAGCGGCCGGGGAGCTGTTTTTT
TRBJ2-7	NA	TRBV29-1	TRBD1	CSQKPTGGGYEQYF	TGCAGCCAGAAGCCGACAGGGGGAGGCTACGAGCAGTACTTC
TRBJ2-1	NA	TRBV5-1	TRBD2	CASSSTSGSPNEQFF	TGCGCCAGCAGTTCGACTAGCGGGAGTCCGAATGAGCAGTTCTTC
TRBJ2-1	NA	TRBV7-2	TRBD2	CASSFRVASGRSYNEQFF	TGTGCCAGCAGCTTTAGAGTGGCTAGCGGGAGGTCTTACAATGAGCAGTTCTTC
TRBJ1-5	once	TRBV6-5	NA	CASSYSPPRSNQPQHF	TGTGCCAGCAGTTACTCGCCCCCTCGGAGCAATCAGCCCCAGCATTTT
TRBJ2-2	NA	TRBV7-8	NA	CASGGKFWNTGELFF	TGTGCCAGCGGGGGGAAGTTTTGGAACACCGGGGAGCTGTTTTTT
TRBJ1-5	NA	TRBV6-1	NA	CASANRRGNQPQHF	TGTGCCAGCGCCAACAGGCGAGGCAATCAGCCCCAGCATTTT
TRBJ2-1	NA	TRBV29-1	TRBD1	CSTEGGRGYNEQFF	TGCAGCACAGAAGGGGGCAGGGGGTACAATGAGCAGTTCTTC